One sample yielded the 8 T cell receptor beta chains listed below, sequenced in a study of OX40 agonist ivuxolimab in advanced cancers. Data came from immunoSEQ multiplex PCR; TCRdb stores just in-frame clones and leaves some out. The sample records about 68,000 clones, roughly 88% being singletons. Sequenced here: CD4+ or CD8+ T cells sorted from blood, sampled in a trial of the OX40 agonist ivuxolimab. Receptors were obtained from an adult with an advanced solid tumor such as melanoma, head and neck, liver or kidney cancer.

V is TRBV7-2 and J is TRBJ2-7, with D perhaps being TRBD1 or TRBD2 (5 bases each). From germline, CDR1 is SGHTA and CDR2 FQGNSA. Trimming removed 2 bases at V and 6 bases at J, with 14 bases between. CDR3 length: 14 amino acids. The CDR3 spells CASSLTLLGAEQYF. As DNA, the CDR3 is TGTGCCAGCAGCTTAACCCTACTAGGGGCCGAGCAGTACTTC.

The chain combines TRBV27 with TRBJ2-7; 8 bases map to TRBD1. This CDR3 is 12 amino acids long. The V gene's germline CDR1 is MNHEY and CDR2 SMNVEV (reference sequence). Trimming at V came to 5 bases and at J to 3 bases, leaving 0 bases not matched to a gene. This CDR3 reads CASSDRGYEQYF. DNA of the CDR3: TGTGCCAGCAGTGACAGGGGCTACGAGCAGTACTTC.

This chain links TRBV7-8 with TRBJ2-1; 7 nucleotides match TRBD2. The CDR3 runs to 16 residues. V lost 5 bases, J lost 0 bases, and 7 bases stayed unmatched. Germline-derived CDR1 and CDR2 are SGHVS and FQNEAQ. CDR3 in amino acids: CASSLGGRASYNEQFF. The CDR3 DNA is TGTGCCAGCAGCCTGGGGGGGAGGGCCTCCTACAATGAGCAGTTCTTC. Full variable domain (remainder filled in from reference TRBV7-8 and TRBJ2-1): GAGVSQSPRYKVAKRGQDVALRCDPISGHVSLFWYQQALGQGPEFLTYFQNEAQLDKSGLPSDRFFAERPEGSVSTLKIQRTQQEDSAVYLCASSLGGRASYNEQFFGPGTRLTVL.

This clone was seen once. This rearrangement joins TRBV19 to TRBJ1-5, with D maybe TRBD1 (6 bases). The CDR3 length is 16 residues. Trimming shortened V by 6 bases and J by 0 bases, and 15 bases separated the two germline ends. Germline CDR1 reads LNHDA; CDR2 reads SQIVND (reference sequence). The CDR3: CASSPRGAYSNQPQHF. The DNA for the CDR3 is TGTGCCAGTAGCCCCAGGGGAGCTTATAGCAATCAGCCCCAGCATTTT.

This clone was counted a single time. V usage is TRBV5-4 and J usage is TRBJ2-7; maybe TRBD1 (6 bases). CDR1 is SGHNT, CDR2 YYREEE, per germline (reference sequence). The CDR3 loop spans 14 amino acids. The V and J ends lost 4 bases and 3 bases respectively, with 14 bases between them. Written as DNA, the CDR3 is TGTGCCAGCAGCATGGACAGCCAAAACTACGAGCAGTACTTC. Translated, it gives CASSMDSQNYEQYF.

This chain joins TRBV7-2 and TRBJ1-5, with D possibly being TRBD1 (5 bases). The CDR3 totals 13 residues. V was cut by 2 bases and J by 4 bases, with 6 bases left in between. The germline V gene has CDR1 SGHTA and CDR2 FQGNSA. The CDR3 DNA follows: TGTGCCAGCAGCTTAAGGGGTAATCAGCCCCAGCATTTT. This sequence encodes CASSLRGNQPQHF.

The chain employs TRBV7-9 and TRBJ2-2, with TRBD2 identical over 10 bases. J lost 5 bases, V lost 5 bases, and 11 bases had no gene match. There are 17 residues in the CDR3. The germline gives CDR1 SEHNR, CDR2 FQNEAQ (reference sequence). This CDR3 reads CASSPPSGSGGTGELFF. The CDR3 DNA follows: TGTGCCAGCAGCCCACCTAGCGGGAGCGGGGGAACCGGGGAGCTGTTTTTT.

Only a few counts were recorded for this clone. This sequence joins TRBV5-1 and TRBJ1-3, with no clear D. Trimming took 0 bases from V and 0 from J, leaving 4 bases between them. Germline CDR1 SGHRS, CDR2 YFSETQ. This CDR3 region has 14 residues. The CDR3: CASSLDNSGNTIYF. The CDR3 DNA reads as TGCGCCAGCAGCTTGGATAACTCTGGAAACACCATATATTTT.